This TCR beta chain emerged from a study of human T cells and chemical hapten exposure. CDR1 is ENHRY, CDR2 SYGVKD, per germline. The ends were cut back, 10 bases at V and 5 bases at J, with 22 bases in the middle. The CDR3 contains 15 residues. The total RNA was obtained from whole blood that was not fractionated. TCRdb processed the 5' RACE reads anew with MiXCR; each CDR3 protein has one entry. The sample lists roughly 82,000 distinct CDR3 sequences, around 15% occurring once. A few counts support this clonotype. The source is a female donor in good health. V gene TRBV10-3 combines with J gene TRBJ2-3; a weak D match, TRBD1 (6 bases). The CDR3 nucleotides are TGTGCCACCCGGACTTCAGGGGCAAGGGGAGATACGCAGTATTTT. The encoded protein is CATRTSGARGDTQYF.